This TCR beta chain is drawn from a study of blood T cell repertoires in COVID-19. The wider study: The samples span acute and convalescent COVID-19 from the United States, Italy and Spain.

V lost 6 bases and J lost 7; bases outside the gene matches: 7. Germline CDR1 MDHEN, CDR2 SYDVKM. The CDR3 is 15 residues long. Methods used by the authors: The authors estimated nucleated cell counts from reference gene primer amplification. Method: immunoSEQ multiplex PCR; TCRdb's copy keeps in-frame clones and lacks some. Clone size and V and J calls were adopted from that table, with D and trimming inferred from the DNA. The sample holds 150,000 to 160,000 clones, 65% to 90% seen once. The clonotype originates from a woman aged 50 to 60 with acute or convalescent COVID-19. The chain has TRBV28 and TRBJ2-3; 13 nucleotides align to TRBD2. The sample consisted of peripheral blood. This chain's CDR3 is CASRVTSGRPYTQYF. For the CDR3, the DNA is TGTGCCAGCAGAGTGACTAGCGGGAGGCCCTATACGCAGTATTTT.